The present T cell receptor beta chain was sequenced within a study of shared clonotypes between healthy human individuals (dated by TCRdb to about 2020). Looking at the study overall: The cohort included a few men and two women between 18 and 49 years of age. For each donor, CD4 naive and CD4 memory were each given three plates, CD8 naive was given two plates, and CD8 memory was given one plate. The study deeply sequenced blood TCR repertoires of several healthy adults to estimate repertoire size and the extent of clonotype sharing between individuals. Different laboratories and diverse techniques were used to prepare libraries and sequence TCR repertoires, to increase sequencing depth and limit assay-specific biases. Leukapheresis yielded between about 0.9 and 10 billion PBMCs per donor.

Study-wide conclusions, independent of this receptor: Naive subsets generally had larger estimated clonotype richness than memory subsets. Even with the large sequencing depth, rarefaction of the sorted-subset datasets indicated that sequencing was incomplete. Pairwise subsampling indicated that sequencing depth was expected to affect the degree of clonotype sharing among donors. Sampling was limited to blood, and TCR repertoires in tissue likely differ from TCR repertoires in blood. Compared with non-shared clonotypes, clonotypes shared by all four sorted-subset donors had higher generation probabilities. The small number of donors limited the genetic and exposure-history diversity represented. Sharing across a few donors was observed for around 5% of naive CD4, 3% to 3.5% of naive CD8, over 2% of memory CD4, and less than 0.45% of memory CD8 clonotypes.

Using the deep immunoSEQ assay, TCR CDR3 regions were amplified from genomic DNA by multiplex PCR. Extracted genomic DNA from each cell subset was spread evenly across all wells of several immunoSEQ 96-well plates, with each plate serving as a replicate. For sorted subsets, roughly 200 ng of genomic DNA, equivalent to about 30,000 T cell genomes, went into each replicate PCR. Purified libraries were measured with a Qubit 3.0 fluorometer, size-checked on a Bioanalyzer 2100, and measured again with the KAPA Library Quantification kit. Every immunoSEQ 96-well plate was sequenced on a dedicated single-read 150-cycle Illumina NextSeq 550 flow cell. The published analysis was carried out like this. Because the immunoSEQ output included only junctional sequences and no quality scores, the filtering could not be the same as the filtering used for full-length reads. To assign V/J genes and CDR3, sequences were annotated using PyIR, a Python wrapper for IgBLAST v1.9, with IMGT germline references. Reads were removed for weak V/J assignments (E-value above 1e-6), missing CDR3, stop codons, out-of-frame junctions, or ambiguous translated residues. V3J clonotypes were defined as sequences sharing an identical inferred V gene, J gene, and CDR3 amino acid sequence. Percentage overlap between repertoires was calculated by dividing the number of shared unique clonotypes by the size of the smaller repertoire. Three approaches were used to assess repertoire richness: RTK rarefaction, the Chao1 estimator, and Recon v2.1 estimates of unobserved clonotypes. OLGA was used to compute generation probabilities for all TCRbeta clonotypes that the gDNA method yielded from a handful of donors. TCRdb holds this immuneACCESS table with in-frame rearrangements only. Some clones are missing; in checked studies, unresolved V genes explain under half, and the rest has no known cause. V, J and clone size are those of that table, while D and trimming were read from the DNA. Within this sample are more than 2 million clones, with approximately 95% of them counted one time only. Of the sample, 0.85% to 1.2% is held by the ten largest clones.

CD8 naive samples were CD45RO-negative cells positively selected for CCR7, giving a CD45RA+CCR7+ population that excluded TemRA cells. The donors were healthy, HIV-negative adults with no recently reported acute infections or vaccinations. Every donor was a Caucasian adult residing in Nashville, Tennessee, USA. After blood collection by leukapheresis, PBMCs were isolated using Ficoll-Histopaque density gradient centrifugation and then cryopreserved in the vapor phase of liquid nitrogen. Analytical flow cytometry was used to check the purity and quantity of every magnetically sorted T cell population. Genomic DNA was isolated from every sorted fraction and measured by UV absorbance on a Nanodrop 2000c. The CDR3 runs 13 residues from the cysteine to the phenylalanine. Only the CDR3 DNA stays, 39 bases, in frame from base 1. V is clipped by 0 bases and J by 3 bases, and the sequence between their germline boundaries is 5 bases long. Based on the germline V gene, the CDR1 and CDR2 sequences are ENHRY and SYGVKD.

Comment on this clone: It lacks a known antigen. It has no much larger one-base neighbor in the sample; base qualities were not kept.

This sequence uses TRBV10-3 and TRBJ1-2; the D gene cannot be resolved reliably. The sequence derives from a man younger than 35 in good health. Material: naive CD8+ T cells sorted from blood. The sample's cell subset or site label, decoded: CD45RA+CCR7+. In nucleotide form, the sequence is TGTGCCATCAGTGAGTCGCAGGACTATGGCTACACCTTC. This encodes CAISESQDYGYTF.